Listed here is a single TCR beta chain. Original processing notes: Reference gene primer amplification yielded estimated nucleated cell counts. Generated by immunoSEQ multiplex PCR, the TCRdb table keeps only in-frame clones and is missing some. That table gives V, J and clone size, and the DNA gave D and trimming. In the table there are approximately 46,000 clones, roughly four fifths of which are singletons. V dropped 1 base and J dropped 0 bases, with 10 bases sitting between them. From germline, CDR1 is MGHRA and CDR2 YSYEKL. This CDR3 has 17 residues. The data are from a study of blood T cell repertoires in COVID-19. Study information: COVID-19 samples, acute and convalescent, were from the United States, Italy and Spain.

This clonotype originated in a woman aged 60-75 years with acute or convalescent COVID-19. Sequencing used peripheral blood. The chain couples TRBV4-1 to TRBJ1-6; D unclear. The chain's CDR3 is CASSQGPGFSYNSPLHF. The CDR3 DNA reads TGCGCCAGCAGCCAAGGGCCGGGGTTCTCCTATAATTCACCCCTCCACTTT.